This T cell receptor (beta chain) was captured in a study of blood T cells in healthy people across ages. Study results and limitations: TCR beta diversity correlated strongly with naive T cell percentage.

The CDR3 has 14 residues. Trimming took 4 bases from V and 3 from J, leaving 10 bases between them. Germline CDR1 is SGHRS and CDR2 is YFSETQ. Primers used in a second PCR of about 6 to 11 cycles were a sample-barcoded 5' primer and a J-beta primer mix. TCRdb fed the 5' RACE reads into MiXCR, producing one record per CDR3 protein. In the table there are 650,000 or so distinct CDR3 sequences, over 40% of which are singletons. This clonotype was observed at least ten times. Its specificity is not known. This chain links TRBV5-1 with TRBJ2-2; D unresolved. The TCR originated in a woman of 80 years or more in good health. Sequencing was performed on blood. CDR3 nucleotides: TGCGCCAGCAGCCTCCGAACCGACACCGGGGAGCTGTTTTTT. Protein product: CASSLRTDTGELFF.